The 17 T cell receptor beta chains listed next were all sequenced from one sample in a study of cytomegalovirus exposure and HLA in healthy donors. Here immunoSEQ multiplex PCR was the method, and the copy in TCRdb shows in-frame clones only, minus some. The profile shows hundreds of thousands of clones, 70% to 90% of them singletons. Sequenced input: PBMCs. The receptors originated from a young woman in good health and CMV-seronegative.

This clone was observed a handful of times. The V call is TRBV4-1, the J call TRBJ2-2; a possible D gene is TRBD2 (5 bases). CDR3 length equals 13 residues. Germline V gene data show CDR1 as MGHRA and CDR2 as YSYEKL. V was cut by 5 bases and J by 3 bases, with 7 bases left in between. This chain's CDR3 is CASSFGDTGELFF. In nucleotides, the CDR3 is TGCGCCAGCAGCTTCGGGGACACCGGGGAGCTGTTTTTT.

The chain recombines TRBV2 with TRBJ2-3, with D perhaps matching TRBD1 (5 bases). Germline-derived CDR1 and CDR2 are SNHLY and FYNNEI. CDR3 length: 17 residues. V was clipped by 2 bases and J by 4 bases, with 19 bases between them. CDR3 DNA: TGTGCCAGCAGTGAATTACAGGCCGGAATTGGCGCAGATACGCAGTATTTT. Amino acid sequence: CASSELQAGIGADTQYF. Full variable domain (outside the CDR3, taken from reference TRBV2 and TRBJ2-3): EPEVTQTPSHQVTQMGQEVILRCVPISNHLYFYWYRQILGQKVEFLVSFYNNEISEKSEIFDDQFSVERPDGSNFTLKIRSTKLEDSAMYFCASSELQAGIGADTQYFGPGTRLTVL.

The chain carries TRBV4-1 and TRBJ2-7, with a possible D match to TRBD2 (7 bases). The germline V gene encodes CDR1 MGHRA and CDR2 YSYEKL. The CDR3 is 15 residues long. V was clipped by 3 bases and J by 3 bases, with 15 bases between them. CDR3 region: CASSQGGGGRYEQYF. The CDR3, as DNA: TGCGCCAGCAGCCAGGGAGGGGGGGGCCGCTACGAGCAGTACTTC.

The chain has TRBV5-1 and TRBJ1-1, with D hard to call. In germline, CDR1 is SGHRS, CDR2 YFSETQ. This CDR3 has 17 amino acids. The V and J ends lost 5 bases and 2 bases respectively, with 22 bases between them. For the CDR3, the DNA is TGCGCCAGCAGTATAACGGGTTGGCGGAACCTTAACACTGAAGCTTTCTTT. Its translation: CASSITGWRNLNTEAFF.

This chain joins TRBV11-3 and TRBJ2-7; the match to TRBD2 covers 7 bases. Germline lookup yields CDR1 SGHNT and CDR2 YENEEA. The CDR3 length is 12 residues. The CDR3 loop is CARDYFSYEQYF. CDR3 DNA sequence: TGTGCTAGGGACTACTTCTCCTACGAGCAGTACTTC.

This sequence joins TRBV2 and TRBJ1-5; weak D call: TRBD1 (6 bases). The CDR3 loop spans 14 amino acids. Trimming removed 2 bases from V and 8 bases from J, with 13 bases in between. The germline CDR1 and CDR2 sequences are SNHLY and FYNNEI. The CDR3 coding sequence is TGTGCCAGCAGTGAATTTAAGGGGGTAGAGCCCCAGCATTTT. Translation: CASSEFKGVEPQHF.

This chain links TRBV29-1 with TRBJ2-3, with 13 bases lining up with TRBD2. Germline V CDR1 and CDR2: SQVTM, ANQGSEA. The CDR3 extends over 15 amino acids. Unmatched junction bases numbered 6, after V lost 7 bases and J lost 2 bases. CDR3 in DNA: TGCAGCGCAGCGGGACTAGCGGGAACCACAGATACGCAGTATTTT. Its protein is CSAAGLAGTTDTQYF.

The chain uses TRBV6-1 and TRBJ1-4; TRBD1 is a possible D gene (6 bases). The CDR3 covers 14 residues. Germline V gene data show CDR1 as MNHNS and CDR2 as SASEGT. Between the trimmed V and J ends, which lost 6 bases and 3 bases, there was a span of 11 bases. CDR3 sequence (DNA): TGTGCCAGCAGACCCGGGACACCTAATGAAAAACTGTTTTTT. Protein sequence: CASRPGTPNEKLFF.

This clone appeared once. The rearrangement joins TRBV4-1 to TRBJ1-2, with unresolved D. CDR1 is MGHRA, CDR2 YSYEKL, per germline. The CDR3 contains 16 residues. The V and J ends lost 1 base and 4 bases respectively, with 16 bases between them. CDR3 sequence reads: CASSQGVNSMGYGYTF. The CDR3 DNA sequence: TGCGCCAGCAGCCAAGGGGTGAACAGTATGGGCTATGGCTACACCTTC.

This clone appeared once. V gene TRBV28 combines with J gene TRBJ2-6; 14 bases are a match to TRBD2. This CDR3 is 17 amino acids long. CDR1 and CDR2 (germline): MDHEN, SYDVKM. V shed 6 bases, J shed 2 bases, and the junction held 3 bases outside the gene matches. CDR3 protein: CASRQGLAGAGANVLTF. CDR3 sequence (DNA): TGTGCCAGCAGACAGGGACTAGCGGGGGCTGGGGCCAACGTCCTGACTTTC.

The chain uses TRBV6-6 and TRBJ1-2; TRBD1 agrees at 8 bases. The CDR3 sequence is 16 residues long. Germline V gene sequence: CDR1 MNHNY, CDR2 SVGAGI (reference sequence). The V gene end was trimmed by 6 bases and the J gene end by 4 bases; junction bases not matched to a gene: 13. CDR3 protein: CASRPSDRGFSYGYTF. The CDR3 coding sequence is TGTGCCAGCAGACCCTCAGACAGGGGCTTTAGCTATGGCTACACCTTC.

The V call is TRBV6-1, the J call TRBJ1-1; 8 bases match TRBD1. This CDR3 has 14 residues. Looked up from germline, CDR1 is MNHNS and CDR2 is SASEGT. Trimming removed 4 bases from V and 2 bases from J; junction bases left unmatched: 3. CDR3 loop: CASSVQGENTEAFF. Written as DNA, the CDR3 is TGTGCCAGCAGTGTACAGGGGGAAAACACTGAAGCTTTCTTT.

The V call is TRBV27, the J call TRBJ1-5; weak D call: TRBD1 (6 bases). CDR1 and CDR2 from the germline V gene are MNHEY and SMNVEV (reference sequence). The CDR3 is 14 amino acids. V lost 4 bases and J 4 bases, leaving 11 bases between the germline ends. Written as DNA, the CDR3 is TGTGCCAGCAGTTCACAGACAGGTAATCAGCCCCAGCATTTT. It specifies CASSSQTGNQPQHF.

This clone was picked up one time. V gene TRBV14 combines with J gene TRBJ1-6; D is unclear. CDR3 length: 14 residues. The V and J ends lost 0 bases and 9 bases respectively, with 9 bases between them. From germline, CDR1 is SGHDN and CDR2 FVKESK. The CDR3 sequence: CASSQEIGGSPLHF. In DNA form, the CDR3 reads TGTGCCAGCAGCCAAGAGATTGGCGGTTCACCCCTCCACTTT.

The chain employs TRBV30 and TRBJ2-3; D is perhaps TRBD1 (6 bases). The CDR3 runs to 14 residues. V was cut by 2 bases and J by 6 bases, with 15 bases left in between. Germline CDR1 GTSNPN, CDR2 SVGIG (reference sequence). The CDR3 is CAWSRSGVSDTQYF. In DNA, the CDR3 is TGTGCCTGGAGTAGATCAGGGGTCTCGGATACGCAGTATTTT.

The CDR3: CASSIDHRGSWSPLHF. The CDR3 DNA reads as TGTGCCAGTAGTATAGACCACAGGGGATCATGGTCACCCCTCCACTTT. V usage is TRBV19 and J usage is TRBJ1-6; 7 bases agree with TRBD1. Germline loops: CDR1 LNHDA, CDR2 SQIVND (reference sequence). V gave up 0 bases and J gave up 10 bases; unmatched junction bases: 9. CDR3 length: 16 amino acids.

The chain is built from TRBV5-1 and TRBJ1-2; maybe TRBD1 (5 bases). V lost 1 base and J lost 6, with 10 bases in between. Germline CDR1 and CDR2: SGHRS and YFSETQ. This CDR3 is built from 13 residues. The DNA for the CDR3 is TGCGCCAGCAGCTTGTCCAGGGAGGATGGCTACACCTTC. This sequence encodes CASSLSREDGYTF.